Listed here is a single TCR beta chain. The time point was: patch test 2, 6 weeks after DPC sensitization. The sample's treatment: therapeutic diphenylcyclopropenone sensitization with weekly scalp DPC. These data originate in a study of human T cells and chemical hapten exposure. Library construction involved attaching unique molecular identifiers to individual cDNA molecules, which allowed quantitative, reproducible TCR counting. MiXCR, run by TCRdb on the RACE reads, gives a single entry per CDR3 protein. The data contain 350,000 to 400,000 distinct CDR3 sequences, about 6.9% of them seen just once; the ten biggest clones take up under 7%. The germline V and J ends were trimmed by 6 bases and 6 bases, with 17 bases remaining between them. The CDR3 is made up of 15 amino acids. Looked up from germline, CDR1 is SGHTA and CDR2 is FQGNSA.

The sample was whole blood, taken in connection with sensitization to the hapten diphenylcyclopropenone (DPC). The chain couples TRBV7-2 to TRBJ2-2, with D perhaps matching TRBD1 (5 bases). This clonotype was sampled from a woman aged 18-30 years with alopecia areata. Some clones in this sample may be carry-over from other donors' samples. The CDR3, as DNA: TGTGCCAGCAGTTACACGCACATCAGGGCCGGGGAGCTGTTTTTT. It codes for CASSYTHIRAGELFF.